This T cell receptor (beta chain) was retrieved from a study of cytomegalovirus exposure and HLA in healthy donors (dated by TCRdb to 2016 to 2017). With regard to the full study: According to an earlier analysis of 550 to 750 of the donors, roughly 180 million T cells yielded some 120 million unique TCR beta sequences and less than 300 Gb of sequence data. An early release covering roughly 640 HLA-typed donors comprised about 290 gigabases of sequencing data and 85 million to 100 million unique TCR sequences. Among the roughly 400 genotyped donors, approximately 82% belonged to the genetic ancestry cluster associated with self-reported Caucasian donors. The aim of the study was to test whether cataloging public T cell receptors could identify signatures of past pathogen exposure. The T cell repertoires of several hundred subjects were profiled by immunosequencing and related to cytomegalovirus serostatus. Along with the approximately 670-subject first cohort, a separate validation cohort of over 90 different subjects was used. To predict cytomegalovirus infection status, the study brought together high-throughput TCR immunosequencing, statistical association of individual TCRs with disease status, and machine learning. To study patterns of TCR occurrence, a later analysis re-analyzed previously published TCR beta repertoires from hundreds of donors and added high-resolution HLA genotyping. In the later analysis, no new phenotypic data were used to find candidate immune exposures; instead, reliance was placed on TCR beta sequences and their occurrence across donors. In an earlier analysis of 587 of the donors, high-throughput TCR beta sequencing was used to judge whether each TCR beta V gene segment behaved as functional or pseudogenic. Donor age, sex, ethnicity and CMV serostatus were compiled together with the repertoire data. Genome-wide SNP genotypes for about 55% of the 666 donors were used in a later genetic analysis, which treated that subset as a discovery cohort. Every discovery cohort repertoire had been produced on one sequencing platform. HLA typing included class I and class II loci at four-digit resolution. Typing coverage varied by locus: roughly 620-640 donors for A, B, C, DRB1 and DQB1; 522 for DQA1; over 600 for DPA1; around 450 for DPB1. Because of strong linkage in the cohort, four to six DR-DQ haplotypes were treated as single units for association and clustering. Among a few hundred genotyped donors of the cohort, an average of 235,054 unique TCR beta nucleotide sequences were sequenced per donor, 15% to 20% of them non-productive. Study-wide findings and limitations: According to a later analysis, TCR association rates differed among HLA loci, with DRB1 alleles showing the most associated TCRs and HLA-C alleles showing the fewest. An earlier analysis of approximately 530 of the donors showed that most TCR beta V segments appeared in productive rearrangements either about 87% or about 30% of the time, which broadly matched IMGT annotations. A further reported finding was that TCR beta sequences accurately predicted the HLA-A and HLA-B alleles for most subjects in the first cohort. The study gave a list of 150 to 200 TCR beta chains associated with cytomegalovirus. The cohort was sequenced for TCR beta chains only, and without alpha or paired-chain data the features that could be detected were limited. Correlated functional status among segregating V segments might be attributable to linkage disequilibrium, but an unknown experimental factor could not be ruled out. The sequencing pipeline was judged likely to have produced a cluster of highly shared sequence variants as a technical artifact. Most TCR sequences were observed very rarely across donors, whereas some public TCRs were present in many individuals. A later analysis reported that several top co-occurrence clusters appeared linked to parvovirus B19, influenza, CMV and Epstein-Barr virus. In vitro tests confirmed that three of the cytomegalovirus-associated TCR beta chains recognize cytomegalovirus antigens. For the cohort, immune exposure information was limited to CMV serostatus. Because HLA typing was unavailable for some donors at each locus, only the typed subset was used in association tests. In a later analysis, 16,951 TCR beta sequences were associated with specific HLA alleles at a false discovery rate of 0.05. Roughly uniform sequencing depth across donors was assumed in presence/absence analyses, although this assumption may not hold. Compared with the roughly 720-donor mean, donors in an Asian-associated ancestry cluster had fewer N-insertions in productive TCRs, according to a later genetic analysis. Over 15 rarely observed V segments, including chromosome 9 orphons, were excluded from the earlier analysis of approximately 500 of the donors because counts were too low. A later analysis found that HLA-associated TCR beta chains were more clonally expanded and had lower generation probabilities than equally common non-associated chains. Some IMGT-functional V segments, including TRBV6-2 and TRBV6-3, could not be told apart with the 87-base-pair reads, so those segments were excluded. According to a later analysis, most CMV-associated TCR beta chains appeared to be HLA-restricted, and the HLA associations seemed to be driven largely by CMV exposure. The classifier was reported to diagnose cytomegalovirus status with high specificity and sensitivity in both the original cohort and the validation cohort. The authors suggested that the approach could potentially be generalized to other disease states and immunological phenotypes. An association between a missense DCLRE1C variant and V-gene and J-gene trimming of TCR beta chains was found in a later genetic analysis and replicated in an independent cohort. When HLA alleles, especially DR and DQ, strongly co-occurred, TCR associations were difficult to assign to individual alleles.

The library was built by means of the immunoSEQ multiplex PCR assay. For the multiplex PCR, a mixture combining 60 forward primers for TCR Vbeta segments and 13 reverse primers for TCR Jbeta segments was used. A multiplex PCR assay on genomic DNA amplified the CDR3 region of rearranged TCR beta genes. Amplified TCR beta libraries were sequenced as 87-base-pair reads on the Illumina HiSeq System. As for how the authors treated the data: A later analysis tallied approximately 87 million unique TCR beta chains across the approximately 670 repertoires, and roughly 11 million of those chains were shared by two or more donors. Raw reads were error-corrected and collapsed into unique sequences with a nearest-neighbor algorithm that merged closely related sequences to remove PCR and sequencing errors. V, D and J gene segments were assigned by aligning CDR3 sequences to IMGT reference sequences. Each retained sequence needed at least a six-nucleotide match to both a V gene segment and a J gene segment. A rearrangement counted as productive if the CDR3 had no stop codons and remained in frame with V and J, and every other rearrangement counted as non-productive. CDR3 was defined by IMGT convention, running from the second conserved V-encoded cysteine to the conserved J-encoded phenylalanine. The earlier analysis of some 600 of the donors excluded sequences that lacked an unambiguous match to a single V gene segment. An earlier analysis of a few hundred of the donors classified V segments as functional when productive rearrangements were above 56.7% and as segregating when the standard deviation between donors was above 5%. To diagnose cytomegalovirus status from the catalog of TCR beta chain sequences, a statistical classification framework was built. V and J gene assignment, in a later analysis, came from comparing TCR nucleotide sequences with IMGT/GENE-DB human TR gene sequences. In a later analysis, CDR3 sequences and most-parsimonious VDJ recombination scenarios were assigned using the TCRdist pipeline. In a later analysis, each TCR beta chain was defined by its CDR3 amino acid sequence together with its V-gene family, and reads lacking a unique V-gene family were excluded. To address suspected cross-contamination and a sequencing artifact, a later analysis removed a few hundred highly shared, low-generation-probability nucleotide sequences. For each public chain, a later analysis derived a clonal expansion index from normalized ranks of inferred template counts within each repertoire. Generation probabilities in a later analysis came from a VDJ recombination model fitted to out-of-frame rearrangements, and those results were checked against IGoR. In a later analysis, hypergeometric tests were used to score TCR-TCR, TCR-HLA and TCR-CMV co-occurrence, with a repertoire-size bias correction applied to TCR pairs. In a later analysis, false discovery rates were estimated by permuting HLA or CMV assignments 20 times. In a later analysis, co-occurring TCRs were grouped using DBSCAN, and TCRdist sequence similarity was added for clustering within HLA-allele-positive subsets. Repertoires with fewer than 30,000 or more than 120,000 public chains were left out of co-occurrence clustering, as were roughly five repertoires with anomalous nucleotide sharing. In its TCRdb copy, this immuneACCESS table keeps in-frame sequences only and misses some clones. Where compared with another copy, unresolved V genes explain less than half of these, and the others have no known cause. That table is the source of V, J and clone size, and D and trimming were worked out from the DNA. Across this sample there are roughly 200,000 clones, with more than 65% seen only once. Over 1.5% of the sample is taken by the ten largest.

Measured from the cysteine to the phenylalanine, the CDR3 is 14 residues long. Only the CDR3 portion is preserved as DNA: 42 bases, with reading frame beginning at the first base. At the junction V is shortened by 3 bases and J by 8 bases, with 16 bases in between. The germline V gene yields SNHLY for CDR1 and FYNNEI for CDR2. Notes on this clone: Its antigen target is currently unknown. The input lacks base qualities; no much larger clone sits a single base away.

The cohort was made up of 650 to 700 healthy bone marrow donors. All cohort members were sampled while nominally healthy, although unrecorded immune exposures were likely present. The donor was CMV seropositive and belonged to the group of 250 to 350 seropositive cohort members. A peripheral blood sample was collected from each donor, and TCR beta sequencing was performed on peripheral blood mononuclear cells. Genomic DNA was extracted from the blood cell samples with the Qiagen DNeasy Blood Extraction Kit. The sequencing sample was made of PBMCs. This receptor was taken from a girl between 5 and 17 years old in good health and CMV-seropositive. The chain employs TRBV2 and TRBJ1-2; tentative D gene TRBD1, with 5 bases matching. The nucleotides are TGTGCCAGCAGTGACGGGGGTGCCAGAACCGGCTACACCTTC. Translated, this gives CASSDGGARTGYTF.